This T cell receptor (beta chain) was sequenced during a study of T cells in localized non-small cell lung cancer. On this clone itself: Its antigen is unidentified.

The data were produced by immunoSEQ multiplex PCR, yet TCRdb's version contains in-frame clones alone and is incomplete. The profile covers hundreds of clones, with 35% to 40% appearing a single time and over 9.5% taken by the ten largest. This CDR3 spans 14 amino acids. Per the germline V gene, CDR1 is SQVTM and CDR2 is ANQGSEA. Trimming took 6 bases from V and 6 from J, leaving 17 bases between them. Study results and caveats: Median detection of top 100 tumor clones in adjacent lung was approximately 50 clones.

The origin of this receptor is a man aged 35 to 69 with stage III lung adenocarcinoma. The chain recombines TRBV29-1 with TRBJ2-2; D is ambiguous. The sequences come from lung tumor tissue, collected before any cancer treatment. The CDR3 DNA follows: TGCAGCGTGGCCGATACTTCGCTCCCCGGGGAGCTGTTTTTT. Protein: CSVADTSLPGELFF.